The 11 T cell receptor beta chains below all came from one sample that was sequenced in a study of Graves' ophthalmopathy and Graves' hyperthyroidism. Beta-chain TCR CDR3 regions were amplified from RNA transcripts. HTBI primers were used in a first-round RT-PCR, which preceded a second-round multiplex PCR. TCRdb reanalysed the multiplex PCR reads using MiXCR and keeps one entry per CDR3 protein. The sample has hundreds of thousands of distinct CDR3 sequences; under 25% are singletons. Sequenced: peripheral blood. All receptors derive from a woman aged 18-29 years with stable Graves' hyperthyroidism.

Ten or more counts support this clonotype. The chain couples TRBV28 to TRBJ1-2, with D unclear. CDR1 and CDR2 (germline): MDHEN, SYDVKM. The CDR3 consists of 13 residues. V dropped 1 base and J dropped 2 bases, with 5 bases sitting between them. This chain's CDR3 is CASSLSQNYGYTF. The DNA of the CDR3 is TGTGCCAGCAGTTTATCTCAAAACTATGGCTACACCTTC.

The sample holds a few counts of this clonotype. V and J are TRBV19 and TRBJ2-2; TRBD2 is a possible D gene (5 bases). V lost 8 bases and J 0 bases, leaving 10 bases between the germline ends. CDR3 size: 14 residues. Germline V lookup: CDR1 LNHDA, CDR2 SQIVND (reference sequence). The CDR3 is CASRGFSNTGELFF. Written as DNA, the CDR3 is TGTGCCAGTCGGGGTTTTTCGAACACCGGGGAGCTGTTTTTT.

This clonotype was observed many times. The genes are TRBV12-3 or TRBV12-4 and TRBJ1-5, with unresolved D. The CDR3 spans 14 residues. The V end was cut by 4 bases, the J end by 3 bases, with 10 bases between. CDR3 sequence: CASSSGLNNQPQHF. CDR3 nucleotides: TGTGCCAGCAGTTCAGGACTAAACAATCAGCCCCAGCATTTT.

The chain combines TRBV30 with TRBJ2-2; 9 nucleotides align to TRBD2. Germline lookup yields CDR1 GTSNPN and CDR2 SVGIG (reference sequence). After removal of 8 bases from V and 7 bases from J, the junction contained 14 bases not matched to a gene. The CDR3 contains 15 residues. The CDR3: CAGRRGGRESGELFF. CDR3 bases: TGTGCCGGAAGGAGGGGCGGGAGGGAAAGCGGGGAGCTGTTTTTT.

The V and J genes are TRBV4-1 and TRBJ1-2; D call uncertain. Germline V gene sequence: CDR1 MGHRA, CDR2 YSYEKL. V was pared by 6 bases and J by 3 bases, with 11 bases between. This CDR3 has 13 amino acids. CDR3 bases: TGCGCCAGCAGGCAGGACGGAGACTATGGCTACACCTTC. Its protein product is CASRQDGDYGYTF.

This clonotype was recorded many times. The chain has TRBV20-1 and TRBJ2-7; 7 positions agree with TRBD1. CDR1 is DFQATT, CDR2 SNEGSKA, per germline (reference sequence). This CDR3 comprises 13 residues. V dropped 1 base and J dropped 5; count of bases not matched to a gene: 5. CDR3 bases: TGCAGTGCTAGAGCCGAGACAGGGAACGAGCAGTACTTC. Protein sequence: CSARAETGNEQYF.

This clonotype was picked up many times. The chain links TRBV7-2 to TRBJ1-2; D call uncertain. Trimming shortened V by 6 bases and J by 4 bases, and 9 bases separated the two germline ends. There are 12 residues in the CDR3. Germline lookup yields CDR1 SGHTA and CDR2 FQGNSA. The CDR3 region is CASSWGAYGYTF. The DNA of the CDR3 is TGTGCCAGCAGTTGGGGAGCCTATGGCTACACCTTC.

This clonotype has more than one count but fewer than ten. In DNA, the CDR3 is TGTGCCAGCAGTTCCAGGGGACCCTCTGAAGCTTTCTTT. Translation gives CASSSRGPSEAFF. The rearrangement links TRBV12-3 or TRBV12-4 to TRBJ1-1, with a possible D match to TRBD1 (6 bases). The CDR3 is 13 amino acids. V lost 4 bases, J lost 6 bases, and 12 bases lay in between.

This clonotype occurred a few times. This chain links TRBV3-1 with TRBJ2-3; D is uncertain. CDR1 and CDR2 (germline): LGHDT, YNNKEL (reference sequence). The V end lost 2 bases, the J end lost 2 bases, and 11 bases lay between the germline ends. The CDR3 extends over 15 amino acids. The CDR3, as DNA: TGTGCCAGCAGCCAATACAGTTACAACACAGATACGCAGTATTTT. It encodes CASSQYSYNTDTQYF.

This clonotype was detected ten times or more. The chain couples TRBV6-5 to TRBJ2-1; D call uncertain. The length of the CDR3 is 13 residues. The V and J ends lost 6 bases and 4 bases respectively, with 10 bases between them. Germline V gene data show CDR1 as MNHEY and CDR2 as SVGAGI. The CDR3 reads CASSAKLYNEQFF. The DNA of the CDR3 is TGTGCCAGCAGCGCGAAACTTTACAATGAGCAGTTCTTC.

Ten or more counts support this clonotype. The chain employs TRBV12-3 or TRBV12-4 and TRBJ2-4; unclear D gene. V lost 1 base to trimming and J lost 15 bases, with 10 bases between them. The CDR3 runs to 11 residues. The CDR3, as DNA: TGTGCCAGCAGTTTAGGTACTCACCCGTACTTC. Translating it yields CASSLGTHPYF.